This T cell receptor (beta chain) was sequenced in a study of CXCR3-negative and CXCR3-positive naive CD8 T cells. General observations from the study: Higher TRB CDR3 hydrophobicity marked CXCR3-positive naive cells relative to CXCR3-negative naive cells. Both naive subsets showed comparably high diversity, and memory CD8+ cells showed much lower diversity.

As for this clonotype: Its antigen is not identified.

Germline CDR1 SGHNT, CDR2 YYREEE (reference sequence). This CDR3 comprises 17 residues. cDNA libraries for TRB were generated by 5' RACE incorporating UMI labels. TCRdb derives one entry per CDR3 protein from the 5' RACE reads, leaving out DNA. The sample holds about 120,000 distinct CDR3 sequences. Among CD8+ T cells, naive ones were CD45RO-CCR7+CD27+CD95-. The receptor was isolated from a human donor in good health. Some clones in this sample may be carry-over from other donors' samples. The V and J genes are TRBV5-4 and TRBJ2-1; the TCRdb D gene call, TRBD2, has no DNA to confirm it. The specimen sequenced was naive CXCR3+ CD8+ T cells from blood. Subset in this sample: CD45RO-CCR7+CD27+CD95- naive CD8+ T cells expressing CXCR3 (TNR3+). The CDR3 protein is CASSFKRLDLEVNEQFF.